Following are 3 T cell receptor beta chains from one sample sequenced in a study of cytomegalovirus exposure and HLA in healthy donors. 60 Vbeta and 13 Jbeta primers were used in PCR. Assay: immunoSEQ multiplex PCR; the TCRdb copy retains only in-frame clones and omits some. The sample has approximately 160,000 clones, approximately 71% seen once. What was sequenced was PBMCs. All receptors derive from a male donor in good health and CMV-seronegative.

Written as DNA, the CDR3 is TGTGCCAGCAGCTCCCTACTAGCGGGGGTTGGAGATACGCAGTATTTT. It yields the protein CASSSLLAGVGDTQYF. V usage is TRBV11-2 and J usage is TRBJ2-3, with 11 nucleotides matching TRBD2. This CDR3 contains 16 residues. V dropped 4 bases and J dropped 5; count of bases not matched to a gene: 8. CDR1 and CDR2 (germline): SGHAT, FQNNGV.

The chain couples TRBV30 to TRBJ2-6; 7 nucleotides agree with TRBD1. The V segment lost 5 bases and the J segment 0 bases; nucleotides outside the gene matches: 4. Per the germline V gene, CDR1 is GTSNPN and CDR2 is SVGIG (reference sequence). The CDR3 spans 15 residues. CDR3 amino acids: CAWEGQSSGANVLTF. The CDR3 bases are TGTGCCTGGGAGGGACAGAGCTCTGGGGCCAACGTCCTGACTTTC.

The chain has TRBV19 and TRBJ1-1; TRBD1 aligns across 10 bases. The germline gives CDR1 LNHDA, CDR2 SQIVND (reference sequence). Germline trimming cut 5 bases from V and 4 bases from J; bases unmatched to any gene: 4. The CDR3 runs 14 residues. The CDR3 loop reads CASSFGQGGTEAFF. CDR3 sequence (DNA): TGTGCCAGTAGTTTCGGACAGGGGGGCACTGAAGCTTTCTTT.